Following are 23 T cell receptor beta chains from one sample sequenced in a study of cytomegalovirus exposure and HLA in healthy donors. With 60 Vbeta and 13 Jbeta primers, the PCR was carried out. Generated by immunoSEQ multiplex PCR, the TCRdb table keeps only in-frame clones and is missing some. The repertoire table contains 95,000 to 150,000 clones. The source material was PBMCs. These receptors all come from a man younger than 35 in good health and CMV-seronegative.

V gene TRBV6-6 combines with J gene TRBJ1-1, with a tentative D call TRBD1 (5 bases). This CDR3 has 13 residues. CDR1 is MNHNY and CDR2 is SVGAGI in the germline V gene (reference sequence). Between the trimmed V and J ends, which lost 7 bases and 4 bases, there was a span of 13 bases. CDR3 amino acids: CASMAGRPTEAFF. The CDR3 nucleotides read TGTGCCAGCATGGCGGGACGTCCCACTGAAGCTTTCTTT.

The genes are TRBV15 and TRBJ1-2; TRBD1 matches 7 bases. The CDR3 is 15 amino acids. The J segment lost 5 bases and the V segment lost 1 base, leaving 7 bases of the junction unmatched. The V gene's germline CDR1 is LNHNV and CDR2 YYDKDF (reference sequence). CDR3 region: CATSRGDRGLYGYTF. CDR3 bases: TGTGCCACCAGCAGAGGGGACAGAGGATTATATGGCTACACCTTC.

The rearrangement joins TRBV7-9 to TRBJ2-1, with a weak D call TRBD2 (5 bases). The CDR3 extends over 18 amino acids. Trimming took 3 bases from V and 1 from J, leaving 19 bases between them. Germline CDR1 is SEHNR and CDR2 is FQNEAQ (reference sequence). CDR3 nucleotides: TGTGCCAGCAGCTTTCCCGTTAGCGCCACGTGGTCCTACAATGAGCAGTTCTTC. Protein: CASSFPVSATWSYNEQFF.

The rearrangement links TRBV29-1 to TRBJ1-4; TRBD1 matches at 9 bases. The CDR3 length is 13 residues. The germline V gene encodes CDR1 SQVTM and CDR2 ANQGSEA. J gave up 6 bases and V 7 bases, and 6 bases lay outside the gene matches. CDR3 protein: CSASTGGYEKLFF. As DNA, the CDR3 is TGCAGCGCTTCGACAGGGGGATATGAAAAACTGTTTTTT.

This sequence joins TRBV6-5 and TRBJ1-5, with D possibly TRBD1 on 6 matching bases. V lost 5 bases to trimming and J lost 6 bases, with 11 bases between them. This CDR3 is 13 amino acids long. Per germline, CDR1 MNHEY and CDR2 SVGAGI. The CDR3 is CASSKDSFQPQHF. DNA of the CDR3: TGTGCCAGCAGTAAGGACAGCTTTCAGCCCCAGCATTTT.

The J gene is TRBJ1-2, the V gene TRBV27, with D maybe TRBD1 (5 bases). V was cut by 1 base and J by 4 bases, with 19 bases left in between. The CDR3 runs to 17 residues. The germline CDR1 and CDR2 sequences are MNHEY and SMNVEV (reference sequence). The CDR3 loop reads CASSLLGGSGYGYGYTF. The CDR3 coding sequence is TGTGCCAGCAGTTTATTGGGGGGTTCAGGCTACGGCTATGGCTACACCTTC.

This chain connects TRBV27 to TRBJ2-7; TRBD2 matches at 9 bases. Germline V gene lookup returns CDR1 MNHEY and CDR2 SMNVEV (reference sequence). Germline trimming cut 10 bases from V and 4 bases from J; bases unmatched to any gene: 11. The CDR3 is 14 residues long. The CDR3 nucleotides read TGTGCCACCACAAAAACTAGCGGGTCTTACGAGCAGTACTTC. The encoded protein is CATTKTSGSYEQYF.

V and J are TRBV27 and TRBJ1-4; 10 bases agree with TRBD1. Per germline, CDR1 MNHEY and CDR2 SMNVEV (reference sequence). V was pared by 6 bases and J by 11 bases, with 30 bases of the junction left unmatched. The CDR3 is 21 amino acids. The CDR3 is CASRPSPHDGSYIDRGQKLFF. For the CDR3, the DNA is TGTGCCAGCAGACCCAGCCCTCATGATGGTTCATATATAGACAGGGGGCAGAAACTGTTTTTT.

The chain links TRBV7-3 to TRBJ2-5; TRBD2 matches 11 bases. This CDR3 region has 15 residues. The V segment lost 5 bases and the J segment 4 bases; nucleotides outside the gene matches: 6. CDR1 and CDR2 (germline): SGHTA, FQGTGA. CDR3 in DNA: TGTGCCAGCAGCCATAGCGGGGGGGCCGTAGAGACCCAGTACTTC. Its protein is CASSHSGGAVETQYF.

This sequence joins TRBV7-2 and TRBJ1-1; TRBD1 is a possible D gene (5 bases). The V and J ends lost 5 bases and 1 base respectively, with 14 bases between them. Looked up from germline, CDR1 is SGHTA and CDR2 is FQGNSA. This CDR3 has 15 amino acids. CDR3: CASSPRGGGNTEAFF. Here the CDR3 DNA reads TGTGCCAGCAGCCCCCGGGGGGGTGGGAACACTGAAGCTTTCTTT.

The chain uses TRBV5-1 and TRBJ2-1; 16 bases are shared with TRBD2. The V segment lost 4 bases and the J segment 12 bases; nucleotides outside the gene matches: 4. Germline CDR1 SGHRS, CDR2 YFSETQ. The CDR3 spans 14 residues. As DNA, the CDR3 is TGCGCCAGCAGCACGGGACTAGCGGGGGGGATGCAGTTCTTC. Translating gives CASSTGLAGGMQFF.

V and J are TRBV4-2 and TRBJ2-3; TRBD2 matches at 8 bases. V was pared by 4 bases and J by 2 bases, with 8 bases of the junction left unmatched. There are 16 residues in the CDR3. From germline, CDR1 is LGHNA and CDR2 YNFKEQ. CDR3 sequence reads: CASSPLAGGITDTQYF. The DNA for the CDR3 is TGTGCCAGCAGCCCCCTGGCGGGGGGAATCACAGATACGCAGTATTTT.

V is TRBV5-1 and J is TRBJ2-2; D is undetermined. Germline CDR1 reads SGHRS; CDR2 reads YFSETQ. CDR3 length: 14 residues. Trimming pared 0 bases from V and 4 bases from J, leaving 7 bases between. DNA for the CDR3: TGCGCCAGCAGCTTGGACCGAGGCACCGGGGAGCTGTTTTTT. It yields the protein CASSLDRGTGELFF.

This rearrangement joins TRBV5-1 to TRBJ2-2; a possible D gene is TRBD2 (6 bases). CDR1 and CDR2 (germline): SGHRS, YFSETQ. Trimming shortened V by 0 bases and J by 2 bases, and 11 bases separated the two germline ends. CDR3 size: 16 residues. The CDR3, as DNA: TGCGCCAGCAGCTTGGAGGGACTGTCAAACACCGGGGAGCTGTTTTTT. Translation gives CASSLEGLSNTGELFF.

The chain employs TRBV4-2 and TRBJ2-7, with D tentatively TRBD2 (7 bases). V lost 0 bases, J lost 2 bases, and 11 bases lay in between. The germline V gene encodes CDR1 LGHNA and CDR2 YNFKEQ. The CDR3 runs 15 residues. CDR3 coding DNA: TGTGCCAGCAGCCAAGATTCGGGGGGCCCCTACGAGCAGTACTTC. Translated, it gives CASSQDSGGPYEQYF.

J is TRBJ1-1 and V is TRBV5-1, with 9 bases identical to TRBD1. The ends lost 5 bases at V and 0 bases at J; junction bases unmatched: 8. CDR1 SGHRS and CDR2 YFSETQ come from the germline V gene. This CDR3 contains 16 residues. The CDR3: CASRSGTGNLNTEAFF. CDR3 in DNA: TGCGCCAGCAGGTCCGGGACAGGGAATTTGAACACTGAAGCTTTCTTT.

The chain combines TRBV11-2 with TRBJ1-2; 9 bases line up with TRBD1. Losses at the gene ends were 4 bases for V and 6 bases for J; bases not matched to a gene: 9. The CDR3 length is 15 residues. Looked up from germline, CDR1 is SGHAT and CDR2 is FQNNGV. The CDR3: CASSSRQGEPDGYTF. The CDR3 DNA is TGTGCCAGCAGCTCCAGACAGGGGGAACCTGATGGCTACACCTTC.

The chain joins TRBV6-5 to TRBJ2-7, with a weak D call TRBD2 (5 bases). This CDR3 contains 13 residues. V was shortened by 7 bases and J by 4 bases, with 14 bases between the two germline ends. Germline CDR1 and CDR2: MNHEY and SVGAGI. The CDR3 region is CASISGDYYEQYF. The DNA of the CDR3 is TGTGCCAGCATAAGCGGCGACTATTACGAGCAGTACTTC.

The genes are TRBV6-1 and TRBJ2-7; 10 bases agree with TRBD2. The CDR3 runs 15 residues. Looked up from germline, CDR1 is MNHNS and CDR2 is SASEGT. V lost 8 bases to trimming and J lost 4 bases; unmatched junction nucleotides: 11. CDR3 sequence: CASAPSGRTVYEQYF. The CDR3 DNA follows: TGTGCCAGCGCCCCTAGCGGGAGAACGGTTTACGAGCAGTACTTC.

This chain connects TRBV5-1 to TRBJ2-5; D gene ambiguous. Trimming removed 1 base at V and 3 bases at J, with 13 bases between. The CDR3 extends over 15 amino acids. Germline lookup yields CDR1 SGHRS and CDR2 YFSETQ. The CDR3 protein is CASSLLSANEETQYF. The CDR3 coding sequence is TGCGCCAGCAGCTTGTTATCAGCGAACGAAGAGACCCAGTACTTC.

The chain has TRBV5-1 and TRBJ2-3; 8 nucleotides line up with TRBD2. Looked up from germline, CDR1 is SGHRS and CDR2 is YFSETQ. The CDR3 is 17 residues long. The trim removed 0 bases at V and 3 bases at J, leaving 9 bases unmatched. CDR3 sequence (DNA): TGCGCCAGCAGCTTGGCGGGTCGGGAGGGCATTACAGATACGCAGTATTTT. This sequence encodes CASSLAGREGITDTQYF.

The rearrangement links TRBV28 to TRBJ1-1, with D unresolved. The CDR3 covers 15 residues. CDR1 MDHEN and CDR2 SYDVKM come from the germline V gene. Trimming left V 3 bases short and J 6 bases short, with 17 bases between. CDR3 coding DNA: TGTGCCAGCAGTTTCCAAACCCCCGGGGTGGCTGAAGCTTTCTTT. This codes for CASSFQTPGVAEAFF.

The chain uses TRBV6-1 and TRBJ2-5; D might be TRBD1 (5 bases). The CDR3 runs to 15 residues. Germline V gene lookup returns CDR1 MNHNS and CDR2 SASEGT. With 3 bases removed from V and 5 bases from J, the gap between germline ends came to 16 bases. The CDR3 DNA follows: TGTGCCAGCAGTGATAGGGGCGTCTCCTGGGAGACCCAGTACTTC. The encoded protein is CASSDRGVSWETQYF.